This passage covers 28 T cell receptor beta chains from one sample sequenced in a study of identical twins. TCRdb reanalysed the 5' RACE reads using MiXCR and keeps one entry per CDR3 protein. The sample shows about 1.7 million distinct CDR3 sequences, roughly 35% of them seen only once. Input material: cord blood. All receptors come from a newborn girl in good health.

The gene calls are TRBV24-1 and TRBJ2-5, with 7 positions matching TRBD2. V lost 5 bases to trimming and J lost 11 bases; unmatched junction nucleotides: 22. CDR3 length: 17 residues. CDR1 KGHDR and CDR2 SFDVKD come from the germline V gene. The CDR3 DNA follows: TGTGCCACCAGTGGCCCAACGCTTAGGGGAGGGTACAATGAGCAGTACTTC. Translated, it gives CATSGPTLRGGYNEQYF.

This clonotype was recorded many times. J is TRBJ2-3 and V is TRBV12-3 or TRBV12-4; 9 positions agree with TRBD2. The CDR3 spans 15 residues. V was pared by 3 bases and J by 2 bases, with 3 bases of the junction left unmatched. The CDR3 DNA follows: TGTGCCAGCAGTTTCGGCGGGAGGGCCACAGATACGCAGTATTTT. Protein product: CASSFGGRATDTQYF.

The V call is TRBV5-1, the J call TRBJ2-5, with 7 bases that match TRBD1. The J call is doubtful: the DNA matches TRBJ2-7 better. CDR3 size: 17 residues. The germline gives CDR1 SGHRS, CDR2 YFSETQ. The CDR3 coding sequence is TGCGCCAGCAGCCTGAACCCCGGGACAGTATTTTACTACGAGCAGTACTTC. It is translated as CASSLNPGTVFYYEQYF.

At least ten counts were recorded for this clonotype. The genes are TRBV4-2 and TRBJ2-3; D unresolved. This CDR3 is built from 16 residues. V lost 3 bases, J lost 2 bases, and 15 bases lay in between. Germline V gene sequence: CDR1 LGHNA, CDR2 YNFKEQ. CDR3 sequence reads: CASSQSYSLITDTQYF. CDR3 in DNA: TGTGCCAGCAGCCAGTCGTACAGTCTGATCACAGATACGCAGTATTTT.

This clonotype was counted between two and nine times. This CDR3 is CASSFPGLGKDTQYF. The CDR3 DNA reads as TGTGCCAGCAGTTTCCCGGGACTAGGAAAAGATACGCAGTATTTT. The chain is built from TRBV28 and TRBJ2-3; the match to TRBD2 covers 8 bases. V was pared by 3 bases and J by 5 bases, with 7 bases of the junction left unmatched. The germline CDR1 and CDR2 sequences are MDHEN and SYDVKM. The CDR3 spans 15 residues.

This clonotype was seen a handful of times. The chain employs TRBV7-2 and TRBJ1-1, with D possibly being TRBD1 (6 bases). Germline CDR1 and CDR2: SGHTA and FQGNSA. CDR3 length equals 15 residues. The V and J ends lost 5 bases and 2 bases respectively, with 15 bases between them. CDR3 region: CASSPSGVVNTEAFF. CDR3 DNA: TGTGCCAGCAGCCCTTCAGGGGTAGTAAACACTGAAGCTTTCTTT. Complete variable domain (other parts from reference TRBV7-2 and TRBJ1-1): GAGVSQSPSNKVTEKGKDVELRCDPISGHTALYWYRQSLGQGLEFLIYFQGNSAPDKSGLPSDRFSAERTGGSVSTLTIQRTQQEDSAVYLCASSPSGVVNTEAFFGQGTRLTVV.

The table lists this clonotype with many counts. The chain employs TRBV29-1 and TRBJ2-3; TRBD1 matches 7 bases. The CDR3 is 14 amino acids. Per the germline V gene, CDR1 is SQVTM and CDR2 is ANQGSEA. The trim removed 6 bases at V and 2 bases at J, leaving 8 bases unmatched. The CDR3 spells CSVLRQGPTDTQYF. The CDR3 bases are TGCAGCGTCCTGAGACAGGGCCCCACAGATACGCAGTATTTT.

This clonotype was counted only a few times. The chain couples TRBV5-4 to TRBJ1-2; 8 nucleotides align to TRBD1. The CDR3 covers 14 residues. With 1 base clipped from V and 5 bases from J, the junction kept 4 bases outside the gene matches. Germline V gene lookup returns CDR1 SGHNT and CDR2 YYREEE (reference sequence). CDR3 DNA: TGTGCCAGCAGCTTGTGGACAGGGAGTTATGGCTACACCTTC. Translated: CASSLWTGSYGYTF.

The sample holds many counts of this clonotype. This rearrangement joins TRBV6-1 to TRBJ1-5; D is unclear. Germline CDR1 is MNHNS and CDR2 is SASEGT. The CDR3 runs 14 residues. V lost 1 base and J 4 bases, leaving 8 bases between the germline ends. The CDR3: CASSEVGPNQPQHF. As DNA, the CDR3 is TGTGCCAGCAGTGAAGTAGGGCCAAATCAGCCCCAGCATTTT.

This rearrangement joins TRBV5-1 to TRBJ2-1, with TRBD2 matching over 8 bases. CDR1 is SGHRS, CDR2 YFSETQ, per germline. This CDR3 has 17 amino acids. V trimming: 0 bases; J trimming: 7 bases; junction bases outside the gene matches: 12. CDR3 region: CASSLEFRTSKKNEQFF. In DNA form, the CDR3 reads TGCGCCAGCAGCTTGGAGTTCAGGACTAGCAAAAAAAATGAGCAGTTCTTC.

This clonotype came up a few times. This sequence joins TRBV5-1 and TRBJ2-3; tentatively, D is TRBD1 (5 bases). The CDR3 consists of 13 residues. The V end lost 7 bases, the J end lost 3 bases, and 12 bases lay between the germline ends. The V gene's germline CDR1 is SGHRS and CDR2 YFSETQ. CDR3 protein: CASGDRITDTQYF. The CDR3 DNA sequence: TGCGCCAGCGGCGACAGAATAACAGATACGCAGTATTTT.

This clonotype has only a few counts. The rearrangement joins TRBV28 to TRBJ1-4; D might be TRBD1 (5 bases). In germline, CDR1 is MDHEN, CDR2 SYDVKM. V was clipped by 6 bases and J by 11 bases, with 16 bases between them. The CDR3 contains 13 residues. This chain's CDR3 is CASSNFGQGKLFF. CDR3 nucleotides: TGTGCCAGCAGCAACTTTGGCCAGGGCAAACTGTTTTTT. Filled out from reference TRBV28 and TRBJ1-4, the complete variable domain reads DVKVTQSSRYLVKRTGEKVFLECVQDMDHENMFWYRQDPGLGLRLIYFSYDVKMKEKGDIPEGYSVSREKKERFSLILESASTNQTSMYLCASSNFGQGKLFFGSGTQLSVL.

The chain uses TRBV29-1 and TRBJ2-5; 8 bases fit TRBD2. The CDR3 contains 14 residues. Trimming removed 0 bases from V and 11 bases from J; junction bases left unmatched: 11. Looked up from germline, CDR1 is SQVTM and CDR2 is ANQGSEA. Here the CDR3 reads CSVEELAGPREQYF. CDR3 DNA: TGCAGCGTTGAAGAGCTAGCGGGCCCCAGGGAGCAGTACTTC.

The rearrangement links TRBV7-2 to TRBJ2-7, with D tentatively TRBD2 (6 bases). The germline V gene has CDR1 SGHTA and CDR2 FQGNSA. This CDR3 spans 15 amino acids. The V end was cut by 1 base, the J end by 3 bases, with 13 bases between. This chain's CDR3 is CASSLERLVLYEQYF. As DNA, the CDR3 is TGTGCCAGCAGCTTAGAGAGACTAGTTCTCTACGAGCAGTACTTC. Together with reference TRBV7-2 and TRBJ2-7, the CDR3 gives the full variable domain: GAGVSQSPSNKVTEKGKDVELRCDPISGHTALYWYRQSLGQGLEFLIYFQGNSAPDKSGLPSDRFSAERTGGSVSTLTIQRTQQEDSAVYLCASSLERLVLYEQYFGPGTRLTVT.

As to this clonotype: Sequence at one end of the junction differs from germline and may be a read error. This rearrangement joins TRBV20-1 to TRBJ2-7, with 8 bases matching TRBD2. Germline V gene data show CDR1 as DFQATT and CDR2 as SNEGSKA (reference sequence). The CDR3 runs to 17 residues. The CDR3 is CGAREHLKRERSYEQYF. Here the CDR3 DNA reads TGCGGTGCTAGAGAACATCTAAAGCGGGAGAGGTCCTACGAGCAGTACTTC.

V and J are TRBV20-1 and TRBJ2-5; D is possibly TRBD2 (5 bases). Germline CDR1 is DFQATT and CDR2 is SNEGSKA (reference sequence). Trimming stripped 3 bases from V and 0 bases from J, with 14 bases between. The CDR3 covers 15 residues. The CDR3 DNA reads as TGCAGTGCTAGGGAAGGGAGAAGCCACCAAGAGACCCAGTACTTC. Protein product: CSAREGRSHQETQYF.

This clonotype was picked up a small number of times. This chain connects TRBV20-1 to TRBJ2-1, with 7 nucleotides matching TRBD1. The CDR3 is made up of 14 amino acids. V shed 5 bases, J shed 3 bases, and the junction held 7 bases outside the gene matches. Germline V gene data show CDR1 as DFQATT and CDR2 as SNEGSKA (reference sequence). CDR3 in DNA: TGCAGTGCTTGGGGCCGGGACAGCTACAATGAGCAGTTCTTC. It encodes CSAWGRDSYNEQFF.

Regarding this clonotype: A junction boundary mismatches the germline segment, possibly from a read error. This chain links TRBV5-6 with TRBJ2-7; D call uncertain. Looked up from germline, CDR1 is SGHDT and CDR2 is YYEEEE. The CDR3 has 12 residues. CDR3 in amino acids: CASSILGSEKYF. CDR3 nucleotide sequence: TGTGCCAGCAGCATACTGGGCAGCGAGAAGTACTTC.

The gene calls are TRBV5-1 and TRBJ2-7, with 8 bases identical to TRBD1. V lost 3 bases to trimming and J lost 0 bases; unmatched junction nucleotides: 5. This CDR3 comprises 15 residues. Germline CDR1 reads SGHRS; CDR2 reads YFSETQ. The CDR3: CASSWGQASSYEQYF. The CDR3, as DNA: TGCGCCAGCAGCTGGGGACAGGCTAGCTCCTACGAGCAGTACTTC.

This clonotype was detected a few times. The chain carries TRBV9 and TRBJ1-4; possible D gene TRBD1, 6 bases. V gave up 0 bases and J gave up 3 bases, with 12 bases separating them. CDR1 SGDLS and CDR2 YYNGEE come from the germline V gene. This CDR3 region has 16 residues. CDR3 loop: CASSVGTGSANEKLFF. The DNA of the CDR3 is TGTGCCAGCAGCGTAGGAACAGGGTCGGCTAATGAAAAACTGTTTTTT.

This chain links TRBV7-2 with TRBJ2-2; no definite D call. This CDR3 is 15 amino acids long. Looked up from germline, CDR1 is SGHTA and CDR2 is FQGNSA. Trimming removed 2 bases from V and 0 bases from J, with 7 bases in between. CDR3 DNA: TGTGCCAGCAGCTTAATTGGCCCGAACACCGGGGAGCTGTTTTTT. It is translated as CASSLIGPNTGELFF.

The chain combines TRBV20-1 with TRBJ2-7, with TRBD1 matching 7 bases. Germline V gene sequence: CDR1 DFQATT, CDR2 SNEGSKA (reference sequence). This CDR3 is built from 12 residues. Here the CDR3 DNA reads TGCAGCGCTCCGGGACAGAACTACGAGCAGTACTTC. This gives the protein CSAPGQNYEQYF.

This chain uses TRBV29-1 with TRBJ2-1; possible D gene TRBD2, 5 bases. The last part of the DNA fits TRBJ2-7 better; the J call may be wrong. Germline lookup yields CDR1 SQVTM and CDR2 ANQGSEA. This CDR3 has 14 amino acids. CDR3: CSVEKRSSYNEQYF. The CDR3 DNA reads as TGCAGCGTTGAAAAGCGGAGCTCCTACAATGAGCAGTACTTC.

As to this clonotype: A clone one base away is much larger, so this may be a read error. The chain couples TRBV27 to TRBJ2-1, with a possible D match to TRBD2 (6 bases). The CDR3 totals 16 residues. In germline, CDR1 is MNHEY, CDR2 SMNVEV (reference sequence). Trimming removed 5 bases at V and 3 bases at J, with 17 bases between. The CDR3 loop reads CASSLQGLYFYNEQFF. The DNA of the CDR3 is TGTGCCAGCAGTCTTCAGGGACTTTACTTCTACAATGAGCAGTTCTTC.

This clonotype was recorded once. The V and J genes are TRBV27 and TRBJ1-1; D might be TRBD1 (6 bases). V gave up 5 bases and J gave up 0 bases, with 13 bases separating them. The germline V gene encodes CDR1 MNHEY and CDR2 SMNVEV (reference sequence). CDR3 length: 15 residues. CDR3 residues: CASSEVGGMNTEAFF. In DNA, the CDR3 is TGTGCCAGCAGTGAAGTTGGGGGCATGAACACTGAAGCTTTCTTT.

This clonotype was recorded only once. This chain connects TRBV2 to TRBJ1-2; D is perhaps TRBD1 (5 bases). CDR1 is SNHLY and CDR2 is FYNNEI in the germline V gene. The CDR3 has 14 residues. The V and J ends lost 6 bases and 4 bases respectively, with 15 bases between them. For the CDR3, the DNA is TGTGCCAGCAGGGGGGGGTTAAGTCCCTATGGCTACACCTTC. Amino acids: CASRGGLSPYGYTF.

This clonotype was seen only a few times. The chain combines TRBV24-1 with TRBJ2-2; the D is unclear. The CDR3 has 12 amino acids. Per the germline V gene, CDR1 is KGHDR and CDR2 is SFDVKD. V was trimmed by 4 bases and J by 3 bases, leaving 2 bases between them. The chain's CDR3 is CATSEYTGELFF. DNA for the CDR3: TGTGCCACCAGTGAATACACCGGGGAGCTGTTTTTT.

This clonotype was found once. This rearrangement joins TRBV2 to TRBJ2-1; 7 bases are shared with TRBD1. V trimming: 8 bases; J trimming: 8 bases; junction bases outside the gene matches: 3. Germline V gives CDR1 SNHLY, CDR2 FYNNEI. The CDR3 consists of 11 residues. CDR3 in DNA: TGTGCCAGCGCAGACAGGGATGAGCAGTTCTTC. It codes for CASADRDEQFF.